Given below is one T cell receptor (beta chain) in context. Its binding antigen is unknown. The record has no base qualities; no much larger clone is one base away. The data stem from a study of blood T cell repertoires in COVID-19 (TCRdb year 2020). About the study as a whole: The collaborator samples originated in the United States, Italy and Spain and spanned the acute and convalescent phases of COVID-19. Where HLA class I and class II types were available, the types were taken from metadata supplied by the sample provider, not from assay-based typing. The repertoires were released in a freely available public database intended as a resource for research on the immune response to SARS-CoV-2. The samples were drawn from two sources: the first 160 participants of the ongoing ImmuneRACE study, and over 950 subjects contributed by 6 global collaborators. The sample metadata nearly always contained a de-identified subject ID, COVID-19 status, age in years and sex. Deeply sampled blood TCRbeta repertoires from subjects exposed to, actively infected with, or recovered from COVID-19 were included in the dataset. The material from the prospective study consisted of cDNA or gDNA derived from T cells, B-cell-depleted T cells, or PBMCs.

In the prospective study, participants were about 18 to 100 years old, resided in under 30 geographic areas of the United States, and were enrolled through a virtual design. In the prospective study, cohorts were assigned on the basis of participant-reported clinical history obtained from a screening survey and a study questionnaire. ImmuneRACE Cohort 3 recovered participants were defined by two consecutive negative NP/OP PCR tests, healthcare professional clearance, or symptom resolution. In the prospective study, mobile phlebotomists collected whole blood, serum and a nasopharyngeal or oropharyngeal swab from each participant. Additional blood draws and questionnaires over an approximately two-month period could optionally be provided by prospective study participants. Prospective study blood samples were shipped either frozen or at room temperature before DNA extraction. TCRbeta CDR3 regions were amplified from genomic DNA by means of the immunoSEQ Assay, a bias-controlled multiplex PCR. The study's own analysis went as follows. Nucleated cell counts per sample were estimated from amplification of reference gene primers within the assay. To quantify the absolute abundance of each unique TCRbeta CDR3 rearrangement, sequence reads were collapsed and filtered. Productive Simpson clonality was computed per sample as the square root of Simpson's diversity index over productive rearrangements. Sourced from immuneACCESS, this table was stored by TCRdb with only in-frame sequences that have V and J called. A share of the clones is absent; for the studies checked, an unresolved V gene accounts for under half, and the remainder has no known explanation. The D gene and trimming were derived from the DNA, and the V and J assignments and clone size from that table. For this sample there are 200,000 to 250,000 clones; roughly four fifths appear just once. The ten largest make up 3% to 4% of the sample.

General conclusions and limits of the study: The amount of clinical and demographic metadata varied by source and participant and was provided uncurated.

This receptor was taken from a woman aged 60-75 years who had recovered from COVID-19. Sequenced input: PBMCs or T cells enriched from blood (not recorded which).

For the CDR3, the sequence is CASSEGGINYGYTF. The sequence in DNA is TGTGCCAGCAGTGAGGGGGGAATTAACTATGGCTACACCTTC. Recombination linked TRBV25-1 to TRBJ1-2, and the D gene may be TRBD1, 5 bases matching. CDR1 and CDR2, per the germline V gene, are MGHDK and SYGVNS. The CDR3 holds 14 amino acids from the cysteine to the phenylalanine. The read is trimmed to its CDR3 DNA, 42 bases read in frame from base 1. V is pared back by 3 bases and J by 1 base, with 9 bases lying between the germline termini.